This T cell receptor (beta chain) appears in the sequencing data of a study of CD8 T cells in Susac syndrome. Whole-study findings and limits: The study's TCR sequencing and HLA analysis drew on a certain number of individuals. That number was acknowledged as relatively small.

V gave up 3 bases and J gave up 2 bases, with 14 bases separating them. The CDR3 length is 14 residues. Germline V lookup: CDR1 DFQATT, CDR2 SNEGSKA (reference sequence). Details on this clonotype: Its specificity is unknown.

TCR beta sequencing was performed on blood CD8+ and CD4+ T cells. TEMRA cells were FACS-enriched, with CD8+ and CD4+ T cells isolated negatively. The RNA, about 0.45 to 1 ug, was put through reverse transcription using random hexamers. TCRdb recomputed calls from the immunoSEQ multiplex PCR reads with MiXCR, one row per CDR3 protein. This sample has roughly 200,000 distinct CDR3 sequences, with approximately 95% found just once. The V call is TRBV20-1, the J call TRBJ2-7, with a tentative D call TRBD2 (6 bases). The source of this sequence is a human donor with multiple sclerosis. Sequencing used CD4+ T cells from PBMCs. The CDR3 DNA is TGCAGTGCTAGTCGCGGGGCACAGACCTACGAGCAGTACTTC. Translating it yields CSASRGAQTYEQYF.